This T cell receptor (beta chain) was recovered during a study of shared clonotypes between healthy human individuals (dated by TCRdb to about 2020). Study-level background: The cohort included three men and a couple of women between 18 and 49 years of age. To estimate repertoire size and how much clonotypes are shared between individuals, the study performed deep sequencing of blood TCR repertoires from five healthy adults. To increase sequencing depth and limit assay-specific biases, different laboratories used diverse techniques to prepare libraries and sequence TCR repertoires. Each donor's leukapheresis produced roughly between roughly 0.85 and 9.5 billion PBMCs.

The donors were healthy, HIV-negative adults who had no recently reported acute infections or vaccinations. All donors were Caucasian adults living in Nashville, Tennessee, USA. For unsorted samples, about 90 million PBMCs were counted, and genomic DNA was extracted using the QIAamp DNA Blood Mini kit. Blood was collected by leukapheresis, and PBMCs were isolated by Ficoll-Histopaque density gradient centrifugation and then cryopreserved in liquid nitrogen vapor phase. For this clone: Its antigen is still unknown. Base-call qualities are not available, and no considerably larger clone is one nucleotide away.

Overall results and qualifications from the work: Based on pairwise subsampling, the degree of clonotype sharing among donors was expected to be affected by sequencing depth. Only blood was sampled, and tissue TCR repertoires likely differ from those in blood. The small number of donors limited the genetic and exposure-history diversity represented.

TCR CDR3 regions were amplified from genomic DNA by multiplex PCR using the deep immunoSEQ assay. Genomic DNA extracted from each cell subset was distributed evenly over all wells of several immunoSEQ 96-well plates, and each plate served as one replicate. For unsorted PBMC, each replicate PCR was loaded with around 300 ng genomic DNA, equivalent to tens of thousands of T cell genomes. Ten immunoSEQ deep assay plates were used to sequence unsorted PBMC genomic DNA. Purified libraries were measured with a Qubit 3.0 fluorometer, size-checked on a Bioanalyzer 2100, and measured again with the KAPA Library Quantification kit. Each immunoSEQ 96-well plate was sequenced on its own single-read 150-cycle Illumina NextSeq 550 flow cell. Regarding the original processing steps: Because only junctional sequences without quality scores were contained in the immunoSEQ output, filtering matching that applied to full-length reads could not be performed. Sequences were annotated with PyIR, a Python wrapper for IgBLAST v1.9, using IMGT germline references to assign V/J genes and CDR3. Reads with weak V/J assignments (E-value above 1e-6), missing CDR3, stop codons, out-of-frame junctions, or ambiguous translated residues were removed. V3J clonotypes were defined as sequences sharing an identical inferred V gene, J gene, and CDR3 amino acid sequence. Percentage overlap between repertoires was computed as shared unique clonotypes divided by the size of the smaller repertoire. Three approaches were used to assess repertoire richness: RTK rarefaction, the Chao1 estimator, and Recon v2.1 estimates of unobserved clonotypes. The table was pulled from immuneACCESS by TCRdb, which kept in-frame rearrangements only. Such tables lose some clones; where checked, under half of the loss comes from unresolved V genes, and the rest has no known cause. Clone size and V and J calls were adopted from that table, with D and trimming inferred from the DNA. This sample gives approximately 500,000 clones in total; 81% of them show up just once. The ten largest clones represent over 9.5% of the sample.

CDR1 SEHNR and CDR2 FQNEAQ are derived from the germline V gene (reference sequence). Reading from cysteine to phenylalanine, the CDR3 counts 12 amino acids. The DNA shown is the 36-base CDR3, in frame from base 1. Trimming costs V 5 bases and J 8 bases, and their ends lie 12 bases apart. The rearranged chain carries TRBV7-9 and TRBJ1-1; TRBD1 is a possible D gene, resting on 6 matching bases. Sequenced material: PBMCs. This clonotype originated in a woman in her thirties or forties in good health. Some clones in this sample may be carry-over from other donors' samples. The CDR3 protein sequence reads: CASSNPGTEAFF. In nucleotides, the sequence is TGTGCCAGCAGCAATCCCGGGACAGAAGCTTTCTTT.